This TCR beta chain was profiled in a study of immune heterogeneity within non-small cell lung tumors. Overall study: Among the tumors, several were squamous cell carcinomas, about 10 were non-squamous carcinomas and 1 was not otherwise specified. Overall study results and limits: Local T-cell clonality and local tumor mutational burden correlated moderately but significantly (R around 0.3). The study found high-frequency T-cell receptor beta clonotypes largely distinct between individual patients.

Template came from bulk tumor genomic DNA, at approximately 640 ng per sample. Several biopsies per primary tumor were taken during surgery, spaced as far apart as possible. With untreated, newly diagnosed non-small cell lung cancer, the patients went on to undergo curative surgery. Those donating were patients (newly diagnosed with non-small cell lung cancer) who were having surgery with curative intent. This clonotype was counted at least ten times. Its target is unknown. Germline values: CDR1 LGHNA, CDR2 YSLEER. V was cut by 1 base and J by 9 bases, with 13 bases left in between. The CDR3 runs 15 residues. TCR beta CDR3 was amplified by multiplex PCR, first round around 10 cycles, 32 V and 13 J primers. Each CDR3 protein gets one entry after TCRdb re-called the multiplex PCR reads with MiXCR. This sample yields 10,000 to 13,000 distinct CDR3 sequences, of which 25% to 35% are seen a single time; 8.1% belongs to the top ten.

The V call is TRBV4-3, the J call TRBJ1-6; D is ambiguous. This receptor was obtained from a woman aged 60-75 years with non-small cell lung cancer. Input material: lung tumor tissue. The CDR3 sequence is CASSQVAKLSSPLHF. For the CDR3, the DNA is TGCGCCAGCAGCCAAGTCGCCAAGCTGAGTTCACCCCTCCACTTT.